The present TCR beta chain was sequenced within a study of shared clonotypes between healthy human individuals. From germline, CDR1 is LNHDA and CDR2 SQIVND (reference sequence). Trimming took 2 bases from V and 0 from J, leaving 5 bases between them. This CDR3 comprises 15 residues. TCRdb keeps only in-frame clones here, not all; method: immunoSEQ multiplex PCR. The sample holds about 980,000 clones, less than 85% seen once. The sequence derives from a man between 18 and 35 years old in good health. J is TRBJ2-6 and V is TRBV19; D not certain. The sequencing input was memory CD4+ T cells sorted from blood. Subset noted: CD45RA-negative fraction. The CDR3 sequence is CASSIQDSGANVLTF. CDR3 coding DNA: TGTGCCAGTAGTATACAGGACTCTGGGGCCAACGTCCTGACTTTC.